The sequence of this TCR beta chain was determined in a study of blood T cell repertoires in COVID-19. The wider study: Sample material is recorded as cDNA or gDNA derived from T cells, B-cell-depleted T cells, or PBMCs.

In assigning cohorts, the study relied on participant-reported clinical history. Clones were read by immunoSEQ multiplex PCR, and TCRdb kept only the in-frame ones, dropping some. The sample consists of 300,000 to 350,000 clones, nearly 90% of them appearing once. J gave up 0 bases and V 3 bases, and 8 bases lay outside the gene matches. There are 17 residues in the CDR3. CDR1 KGHSH and CDR2 LQKENI come from the germline V gene. This clone was detected a few times. The same CDR3 also results from other DNA sequences found in this sample. The chain links TRBV18 to TRBJ2-1, with 7 bases fitting TRBD2. This sequence originates from a woman aged 18-35 years with acute COVID-19. Sequenced material: PBMCs or T cells enriched from blood (not recorded which). CDR3 nucleotides: TGTGCCAGCTCACCCTCAACGGGCGGGAGCTCCTACAATGAGCAGTTCTTC. Translation: CASSPSTGGSSYNEQFF.